The entry below gives a single T cell receptor beta chain sequence along with its context. It lacks a known antigen. Base quality data are lacking; no much larger clone is found one base away. This sample is part of a study of shared clonotypes between healthy human individuals (TCRdb year 2020). In the study overall: The cohort included three men and a couple of women between 18 and 49 years of age. For each donor, three plates each were used for CD4 naive and CD4 memory, two plates were used for CD8 naive, and one plate was used for CD8 memory. Blood TCR repertoires of about five healthy adults were deeply sequenced to estimate repertoire size and the extent of clonotype sharing between individuals. Libraries were prepared and TCR repertoires were sequenced by different laboratories using diverse techniques, in order to increase sequencing depth and limit assay-specific biases. Each donor's leukapheresis produced roughly between about 0.9 and 9.5 billion PBMCs.

TCR CDR3 regions were amplified from genomic DNA by multiplex PCR using the deep immunoSEQ assay. Genomic DNA extracted from each cell subset was distributed evenly over all wells of several immunoSEQ 96-well plates, and each plate served as one replicate. For sorted subsets, about 220 ng of genomic DNA, equivalent to 25,000 to 35,000 T cell genomes, went into each replicate PCR. Purified libraries were quantified with a Qubit 3.0 fluorometer, sized on a Bioanalyzer 2100, and re-quantified with the KAPA Library Quantification kit. Every immunoSEQ 96-well plate was sequenced on a dedicated single-read 150-cycle Illumina NextSeq 550 flow cell. Concerning the study's data processing: The immunoSEQ output contained only junctional sequences without quality scores, so filtering could not match that applied to full-length reads. Sequences were annotated with PyIR, a Python wrapper for IgBLAST v1.9, and V/J genes and CDR3 were assigned using IMGT germline references. Any read was removed if the V/J assignment was weak (E-value above 1e-6), the CDR3 was missing, or the read contained stop codons, out-of-frame junctions, or ambiguous translated residues. V3J clonotypes were defined by identical inferred V gene, J gene, and CDR3 amino acid sequence. Percentage overlap between repertoires was calculated by dividing the number of shared unique clonotypes by the size of the smaller repertoire. Richness of each repertoire was evaluated using RTK rarefaction, the Chao1 estimator, and Recon v2.1 estimates of unobserved clonotypes. OLGA was used to compute generation probabilities for all TCRbeta clonotypes that the gDNA method yielded from several donors. This immuneACCESS table, as held by TCRdb, lists in-frame sequences with V and J called but not all clones. Of the missing ones, under half trace to an unresolved V gene in checked studies; the others have no known cause. The V and J calls and clone size come from that table; D and trimming were worked out from the DNA. This sample holds about 2.3 million clones; approximately 93% were observed only once. Jointly, the top ten make up about 0.41% of the sample.

Donors were healthy HIV-negative adults with no recently reported acute infections or vaccinations. Every donor was a Caucasian adult residing in Nashville, Tennessee, USA. CD4+ T cells were enriched by magnetic negative selection; naive cells were then positively selected on CD45RA, and the negative fraction formed the memory subset. After blood collection by leukapheresis, PBMCs were isolated using Ficoll-Histopaque density gradient centrifugation and then cryopreserved in the vapor phase of liquid nitrogen. Purity and quantity of every magnetically sorted T cell population were checked by analytical flow cytometry. Each sorted fraction had its genomic DNA isolated and then quantified by UV absorbance on a Nanodrop 2000c. From its cysteine to its phenylalanine, the CDR3 spans 14 amino acids. Only the CDR3 DNA is retained, 42 bases long and in frame from the first base. CDR1 and CDR2 are drawn from the germline V gene: MNHNS, SASEGT. A distance of 10 bases separates the germline ends of V and J, which lose 7 bases and 1 base respectively.

What the authors observed across the whole study: Approximately 5% of naive CD4, 3.5% of naive CD8, approximately 2.2% of memory CD4, and roughly 0.4% of memory CD8 clonotypes were shared across several donors. Because the study included a small number of donors, the genetic and exposure-history diversity represented was limited. Naive subsets generally had larger estimated clonotype richness than memory subsets. Higher generation probabilities were observed for clonotypes shared by all four sorted-subset donors than for non-shared clonotypes. Rarefaction of sorted-subset datasets indicated incomplete sequencing despite the large sequencing depth. Pairwise subsampling led to the expectation that sequencing depth would affect the degree of clonotype sharing among donors. Only blood was sampled, and tissue TCR repertoires likely differ from those in blood.

The chain is made from TRBV6-1 and TRBJ2-2; TRBD2 is a weak D gene call, 5 bases matching. This receptor was obtained from a man aged 18 to 30 in good health. Some clones in this sample may be carry-over from other donors' samples. The sample comprised naive CD4+ T cells from PBMCs. Per the publication, the cell subset or site label means: CD45RA+ positively selected. The DNA sequence follows: TGTGCCAGCACAGGAGGCGGGAACACCGGGGAGCTGTTTTTT. Protein translation: CASTGGGNTGELFF.